This TCR beta chain was recovered during a study of cytomegalovirus exposure and HLA in healthy donors. Use of 60 Vbeta and 13 Jbeta primers characterized the PCR. Measured with immunoSEQ multiplex PCR; TCRdb has only the in-frame clones, and not every one. The sample yields 180,000 or so clones, just under 80% seen once. The CDR3 extends over 15 amino acids. Germline assignment: CDR1 LGHNA and CDR2 YNFKEQ. After removal of 4 bases from V and 2 bases from J, the junction contained 5 bases not matched to a gene. The specimen was PBMCs. The chain uses TRBV4-2 and TRBJ2-1; 7 bases are a match to TRBD2. The receptor was isolated from a woman in her twenties or thirties in good health and CMV-seronegative. The CDR3: CASSRTGGTYNEQFF. As DNA, the CDR3 is TGTGCCAGCAGCCGAACCGGGGGGACCTACAATGAGCAGTTCTTC.